This note documents a single T cell receptor (beta chain) sequence. Its antigen is not identified. This record belongs to a study of cytomegalovirus exposure and HLA in healthy donors. PCR involved 60 Vbeta and 13 Jbeta primers. Only in-frame clones appear in the TCRdb table, and some are missing; sequencing was by immunoSEQ multiplex PCR. The sample has under 200,000 clones; around 75% are singletons. Broader study findings: Later analysis identified 16,951 TCR beta sequences associated with HLA alleles, using a false discovery rate threshold of 0.05. For most TCR beta V segments, an earlier analysis put the productive rate at about 90% or about 30% of the time. A later analysis reportedly found that, within productive TCRs, an Asian-associated ancestry cluster had fewer N-insertions than the mean observed across the approximately 700 donors.

Trimming removed 3 bases from V and 0 bases from J, with 6 bases in between. Looked up from germline, CDR1 is SEHNR and CDR2 is FQNEAQ (reference sequence). This CDR3 has 14 residues. Healthy bone marrow donors made up the donors. Specimen: PBMCs. The TCR comes from a male donor in good health and CMV-seronegative. The chain is built from TRBV7-9 and TRBJ1-3, with D unresolved. The CDR3 here is CASSLRSSGNTIYF. DNA of the CDR3: TGTGCCAGCAGCTTGAGGAGCTCTGGAAACACCATATATTTT.